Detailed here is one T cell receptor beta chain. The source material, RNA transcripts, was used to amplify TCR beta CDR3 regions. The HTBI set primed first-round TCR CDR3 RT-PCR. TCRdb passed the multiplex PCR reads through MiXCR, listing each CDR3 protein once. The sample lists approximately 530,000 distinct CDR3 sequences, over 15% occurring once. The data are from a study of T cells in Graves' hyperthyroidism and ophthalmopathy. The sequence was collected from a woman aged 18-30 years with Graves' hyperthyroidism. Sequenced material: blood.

This CDR3 is CATSDLKGTDTQYF. DNA for the CDR3: TGTGCCACCAGTGATCTCAAGGGCACAGATACGCAGTATTTT. V is TRBV24-1 and J is TRBJ2-3, with D unresolved. V gave up 3 bases and J gave up 1 base, with 7 bases separating them. Germline lookup yields CDR1 KGHDR and CDR2 SFDVKD. CDR3 length equals 14 residues.